The 7 T cell receptor beta chains below come from one sample, sequenced in a study of cytomegalovirus exposure and HLA in healthy donors. The PCR was carried out with 60 Vbeta primers and 13 Jbeta primers. Measured with immunoSEQ multiplex PCR; TCRdb has only the in-frame clones, and not every one. The sample includes 180,000 or so clones, 65% to 85% of them seen just once. Material: PBMCs. Receptors originate from a girl aged 10-17 years in good health and CMV-seropositive.

This clone turned up a few times. This chain joins TRBV6-5 and TRBJ1-2; possibly TRBD1 for D (6 bases). This CDR3 comprises 14 residues. CDR1 is MNHEY and CDR2 is SVGAGI in the germline V gene. V dropped 5 bases and J dropped 4 bases, with 14 bases sitting between them. The CDR3 region is CASSPNRDGYGYTF. The CDR3 DNA reads TGTGCCAGCAGTCCGAACAGGGACGGCTATGGCTACACCTTC.

The rearrangement uses TRBV29-1 and TRBJ2-1; TRBD1 is a possible D gene (6 bases). Germline CDR1 SQVTM, CDR2 ANQGSEA. The germline V and J ends were trimmed by 6 bases and 7 bases, with 22 bases remaining between them. There are 15 residues in the CDR3. CDR3 region: CSVAPSAGVGNEQFF. The CDR3 DNA is TGCAGCGTAGCGCCATCGGCAGGGGTGGGGAATGAGCAGTTCTTC.

The chain is built from TRBV15 and TRBJ2-5; perhaps TRBD2 as D (5 bases). CDR1 LNHNV and CDR2 YYDKDF come from the germline V gene (reference sequence). CDR3 length: 14 residues. V lost 1 base and J 4 bases, leaving 10 bases between the germline ends. CDR3 protein: CATSRVEAPETQYF. The CDR3 DNA sequence: TGTGCCACCAGCAGAGTGGAGGCTCCAGAGACCCAGTACTTC.

The genes are TRBV7-2 and TRBJ1-2; no definite D call. V was pared by 5 bases and J by 8 bases, with 21 bases between. Germline V CDR1 and CDR2: SGHTA, FQGNSA. The CDR3 runs 15 residues. This CDR3 is CASSPDRTSRKGYTF. The CDR3, as DNA: TGTGCCAGCAGCCCGGATAGGACTTCCAGGAAAGGCTACACCTTC.

This chain joins TRBV4-1 and TRBJ2-3; TRBD2 matches 10 bases. This CDR3 is 17 amino acids long. The germline CDR1 and CDR2 sequences are MGHRA and YSYEKL. Losses at the gene ends were 5 bases for V and 5 bases for J; bases not matched to a gene: 13. CDR3 sequence (DNA): TGCGCCAGCAGCAAAAGTCAAGTAGCGGGAGGTGAAGATACGCAGTATTTT. This codes for CASSKSQVAGGEDTQYF.

This chain uses TRBV19 with TRBJ2-3; 9 nucleotides align to TRBD2. V was pared by 4 bases and J by 1 base, with 0 bases of the junction left unmatched. The CDR3 length is 14 residues. Germline-derived CDR1 and CDR2 are LNHDA and SQIVND (reference sequence). The CDR3 sequence: CASSRTSGTDTQYF. In DNA form, the CDR3 reads TGTGCCAGTAGTAGGACTAGCGGCACAGATACGCAGTATTTT.

The gene calls are TRBV28 and TRBJ2-4; D unresolved. V was trimmed by 5 bases and J by 1 base, leaving 6 bases between them. CDR3 length: 13 amino acids. CDR1 MDHEN and CDR2 SYDVKM come from the germline V gene. The DNA of the CDR3 is TGTGCCAGCAGTATAATGGCCAAAAACATTCAGTACTTC. Protein sequence: CASSIMAKNIQYF.